Below are 27 T cell receptor beta chains sequenced from a single sample in a study of blood T cell repertoires in COVID-19. TCRdb keeps only in-frame clones here, not all; method: immunoSEQ multiplex PCR. The table records roughly 190,000 clones, roughly 80% of them present only once. Sequenced: peripheral blood. The receptors come from a human donor in a cohort sampled during active COVID-19.

This clone was seen only once. The chain carries TRBV10-3 and TRBJ1-5; D unresolved. Germline assignment: CDR1 ENHRY and CDR2 SYGVKD. This CDR3 contains 14 residues. Trimming removed 4 bases at V and 3 bases at J, with 10 bases between. This chain's CDR3 is CAISGGSPNQPQHF. CDR3 sequence (DNA): TGTGCCATCAGTGGCGGGAGCCCCAATCAGCCCCAGCATTTT.

The rearrangement uses TRBV12-5 and TRBJ1-1; perhaps TRBD1 as D (6 bases). Germline V CDR1 and CDR2: LGHNT, FRNRAP. This CDR3 has 14 residues. Deletions cut 5 bases from V and 1 base from J, with 11 bases between. CDR3: CASGLTGWNTEAFF. The CDR3 DNA reads as TGTGCTAGTGGTCTAACAGGGTGGAACACTGAAGCTTTCTTT.

V and J are TRBV6-1 and TRBJ1-5, with 7 nucleotides matching TRBD1. The germline V gene has CDR1 MNHNS and CDR2 SASEGT. The CDR3 spans 15 residues. Germline trimming cut 2 bases from V and 11 bases from J; bases unmatched to any gene: 12. CDR3 sequence (DNA): TGTGCCAGCAGTGAACCAGGGACAGCGACGAAAGCCCAGCATTTT. Translated, it gives CASSEPGTATKAQHF.

The genes are TRBV6-1 and TRBJ1-2; TRBD1 is a possible D gene (5 bases). V shed 4 bases and J shed 2 bases, with 23 bases lying between them. Per germline, CDR1 MNHNS and CDR2 SASEGT. The CDR3 runs 18 residues. CDR3 DNA sequence: TGTGCCAGCAGTGGCCCGGGTCTAATTTCAGGGAAGAACTATGGCTACACCTTC. This translates into CASSGPGLISGKNYGYTF.

The chain links TRBV21-1 to TRBJ1-3; TRBD1, the table's D call, lacks a check against the DNA. TRBV21-1 is a documented pseudogene. This CDR3 has 16 residues. The CDR3 nucleotides are TGTGCCAGCAGCAACTGGACAGTCAACTCTGGAAACACCATATATTTT. Its translation: CASSNWTVNSGNTIYF.

The sample holds one count of this clone. The chain couples TRBV5-8 to TRBJ1-5, with TRBD1 matching over 7 bases. Germline CDR1 SGHTS, CDR2 YDEGEE. This CDR3 region has 19 residues. The junction had 16 bases not matched to a gene; V was cut back by 4 bases and J by 0 bases. As DNA, the CDR3 is TGTGCCAGCAGCACCGCGCGGACAGGCTTCAAGTATAGCAATCAGCCCCAGCATTTT. Translating gives CASSTARTGFKYSNQPQHF.

This chain connects TRBV28 to TRBJ1-1; D not resolved. Trimming shortened V by 1 base and J by 6 bases, and 3 bases separated the two germline ends. Germline V lookup: CDR1 MDHEN, CDR2 SYDVKM. The CDR3 runs 11 residues. CDR3 region: CASSLSPEAFF. CDR3 coding DNA: TGTGCCAGCAGTTTATCTCCTGAAGCTTTCTTT.

The chain couples TRBV5-1 to TRBJ2-1, with 9 bases aligning to TRBD2. The V segment lost 4 bases and the J segment 9 bases; nucleotides outside the gene matches: 11. The CDR3 consists of 15 residues. Germline V gene lookup returns CDR1 SGHRS and CDR2 YFSETQ. This CDR3 is CASSESGGPVVEQFF. CDR3 nucleotides: TGCGCCAGCAGCGAAAGCGGGGGGCCAGTAGTTGAGCAGTTCTTC.

The V call is TRBV30, the J call TRBJ1-1, with D possibly being TRBD1 (6 bases). This CDR3 has 14 amino acids. Germline V gives CDR1 GTSNPN, CDR2 SVGIG (reference sequence). Between the trimmed V and J ends, which lost 5 bases and 0 bases, there was a span of 13 bases. The CDR3 DNA is TGTGCCTGGCGAGCCGGGACAATGAACACTGAAGCTTTCTTT. Encoded protein: CAWRAGTMNTEAFF.

The chain employs TRBV28 and TRBJ1-6; D call uncertain. CDR3 size: 12 residues. V was shortened by 4 bases and J by 9 bases, with 7 bases between the two germline ends. Germline CDR1 reads MDHEN; CDR2 reads SYDVKM. CDR3 sequence (DNA): TGTGCCAGCAGTTCACGGAGTTCACCCCTCCACTTT. Translation gives CASSSRSSPLHF.

This clone was seen a handful of times. The chain is built from TRBV20-1 and TRBJ1-2; 10 bases map to TRBD1. The CDR3 has 16 amino acids. With 6 bases clipped from V and 5 bases from J, the junction kept 15 bases outside the gene matches. Germline lookup yields CDR1 DFQATT and CDR2 SNEGSKA (reference sequence). The DNA for the CDR3 is TGCAGTGCGAGTCCCGGGACAGGGGCGGCGACTTATGGCTACACCTTC. It is translated as CSASPGTGAATYGYTF.

V is TRBV20-1 and J is TRBJ1-2; D unresolved. V lost 3 bases, J lost 8 bases, and 13 bases lay in between. The CDR3 sequence is 12 residues long. Germline CDR1 is DFQATT and CDR2 is SNEGSKA (reference sequence). Written as DNA, the CDR3 is TGCAGTGCTAGTGGCACTCGCCCAGGCTACACCTTC. Amino acids: CSASGTRPGYTF.

This clone has only one observation. The rearrangement joins TRBV11-2 to TRBJ2-3; 8 positions agree with TRBD2. V lost 3 bases to trimming and J lost 4 bases; unmatched junction nucleotides: 9. The CDR3 loop spans 16 amino acids. Germline CDR1 and CDR2: SGHAT and FQNNGV. CDR3 region: CASSFGRRGAPDTQYF. CDR3 bases: TGTGCCAGCAGCTTCGGTCGGCGGGGGGCCCCAGATACGCAGTATTTT. Combining the CDR3 with reference TRBV11-2 and TRBJ2-3 gives the whole variable domain EAGVAQSPRYKIIEKRQSVAFWCNPISGHATLYWYQQILGQGPKLLIQFQNNGVVDDSQLPKDRFSAERLKGVDSTLKIQPAKLEDSAVYLCASSFGRRGAPDTQYFGPGTRLTVL.

In its sample, this clone was seen a few times. This CDR3 is also generated by other DNA sequences in the sample. The genes are TRBV5-1 and TRBJ2-7; no clear D gene. Trimming took off 0 bases at V and 1 base at J, with 5 bases between the two ends. The CDR3 runs to 13 residues. CDR1 SGHRS and CDR2 YFSETQ come from the germline V gene. The CDR3 region is CASSLDRSYEQYF. The CDR3 nucleotides read TGCGCCAGCAGCTTGGACAGATCCTACGAGCAGTACTTC.

The chain couples TRBV27 to TRBJ2-3, with 12 bases lining up with TRBD2. This CDR3 spans 17 amino acids. Germline V CDR1 and CDR2: MNHEY, SMNVEV (reference sequence). With V trimmed by 4 bases and J by 2 bases, 7 bases remained unmatched. Here the CDR3 reads CASSYDTSGGLTDTQYF. CDR3 sequence (DNA): TGTGCCAGCAGTTATGATACTAGCGGGGGGCTCACAGATACGCAGTATTTT.

This chain links TRBV10-3 with TRBJ2-1, with D maybe TRBD2 (5 bases). Trimming pared 8 bases from V and 2 bases from J, leaving 10 bases between. The CDR3 sequence is 13 residues long. CDR1 is ENHRY and CDR2 is SYGVKD in the germline V gene. The CDR3 DNA reads as TGTGCCATCGGAACTAGTACCTACAATGAGCAGTTCTTC. It is translated as CAIGTSTYNEQFF.

The J gene is TRBJ2-5, the V gene TRBV5-1; 8 bases match TRBD2. Germline CDR1 and CDR2: SGHRS and YFSETQ. The CDR3 is 13 residues long. V was pared by 4 bases and J by 4 bases, with 3 bases of the junction left unmatched. This CDR3 is CASSLGTRETQYF. CDR3 in DNA: TGCGCCAGCAGCCTCGGGACTAGAGAGACCCAGTACTTC.

This clone has only a few counts. The chain links TRBV10-3 to TRBJ1-4, with 7 positions matching TRBD1. The CDR3 extends over 14 amino acids. After removal of 3 bases from V and 3 bases from J, the junction contained 1 base not matched to a gene. The germline V gene has CDR1 ENHRY and CDR2 SYGVKD. In DNA, the CDR3 is TGTGCCATCAGTGATGGGACAGCTAATGAAAAACTGTTTTTT. Translated: CAISDGTANEKLFF.

The gene calls are TRBV30 and TRBJ2-7; TRBD1 agrees at 7 bases. The V gene end was trimmed by 4 bases and the J gene end by 2 bases; junction bases not matched to a gene: 17. The CDR3 is 17 residues long. The germline gives CDR1 GTSNPN, CDR2 SVGIG (reference sequence). Here the CDR3 reads CAWKGGSQVTLTYEQYV. Written as DNA, the CDR3 is TGTGCCTGGAAAGGGGGCAGTCAAGTCACTTTAACCTACGAGCAGTACGTC.

This chain uses TRBV18 with TRBJ1-1; no definite D call. The CDR3 totals 16 residues. Germline V gene sequence: CDR1 KGHSH, CDR2 LQKENI. V lost 0 bases and J 1 base, leaving 12 bases between the germline ends. CDR3 sequence: CASSPPRSRGNTEAFF. The CDR3 coding sequence is TGTGCCAGCTCACCACCGAGGAGCAGAGGGAACACTGAAGCTTTCTTT.

V gene TRBV18 combines with J gene TRBJ1-1; D uncertain. Trimming removed 3 bases from V and 4 bases from J, with 12 bases in between. This CDR3 comprises 14 residues. The germline gives CDR1 KGHSH, CDR2 LQKENI. The CDR3 DNA reads as TGTGCCAGCTCACCTCCAACGCCCGGCACTGAAGCTTTCTTT. Translating it yields CASSPPTPGTEAFF. Based on the CDR3 plus reference TRBV18 and TRBJ1-1, the full variable domain is NAGVMQNPRHLVRRRGQEARLRCSPMKGHSHVYWYRQLPEEGLKFMVYLQKENIIDESGMPKERFSAEFPKEGPSILRIQQVVRGDSAAYFCASSPPTPGTEAFFGQGTRLTVV.

V usage is TRBV2 and J usage is TRBJ1-2, with a tentative D call TRBD1 (6 bases). The germline V and J ends were trimmed by 3 bases and 7 bases, with 21 bases remaining between them. This CDR3 contains 16 residues. Per germline, CDR1 SNHLY and CDR2 FYNNEI. The CDR3 nucleotides read TGTGCCAGCAGTGATTCGGGGGGCGCAGGTATTCCTGGCTACACCTTC. Its protein is CASSDSGGAGIPGYTF.

The chain carries TRBV28 and TRBJ1-4; D remains unclear. Germline V gene data show CDR1 as MDHEN and CDR2 as SYDVKM. This CDR3 has 11 residues. The V end was cut by 4 bases, the J end by 7 bases, with 4 bases between. The CDR3 DNA is TGTGCCAGCAGTTCGGTTGAAAAACTGTTTTTT. Residues: CASSSVEKLFF.

The V call is TRBV19, the J call TRBJ1-6; 9 nucleotides match TRBD1. V trimming: 4 bases; J trimming: 6 bases; junction bases outside the gene matches: 1. The CDR3 spans 14 residues. From germline, CDR1 is LNHDA and CDR2 SQIVND (reference sequence). The CDR3 is CASSTTGGNSPLHF. The CDR3 region has the DNA TGTGCCAGTAGTACGACAGGGGGTAATTCACCCCTCCACTTT.

V and J are TRBV6-4 and TRBJ1-1, with D possibly being TRBD1 (6 bases). Germline lookup yields CDR1 MRHNA and CDR2 SNTAGT. Trimming removed 3 bases at V and 3 bases at J, with 11 bases between. CDR3 size: 14 residues. The DNA for the CDR3 is TGTGCCAGCAGTGAGACAGGCGCATACACTGAAGCTTTCTTT. It is translated as CASSETGAYTEAFF.

The gene calls are TRBV6-1 and TRBJ1-2; D not resolved. Per the germline V gene, CDR1 is MNHNS and CDR2 is SASEGT. Trimming shortened V by 11 bases and J by 1 base, and 8 bases separated the two germline ends. The CDR3 runs 11 residues. The CDR3 here is CACQHNYGYTF. The CDR3 bases are TGTGCCTGCCAACATAACTATGGCTACACCTTC.

This clone was counted a few times. The chain employs TRBV30 and TRBJ1-2, with 7 bases identical to TRBD1. Losses at the gene ends were 2 bases for V and 4 bases for J; bases not matched to a gene: 1. Germline CDR1 is GTSNPN and CDR2 is SVGIG (reference sequence). CDR3 size: 12 residues. As DNA, the CDR3 is TGTGCCTGGAGTTGGGACAGCTATGGCTACACCTTC. This sequence encodes CAWSWDSYGYTF.